Listed below are T cell receptor beta chains from one sample, sequenced in a study of blood T cell repertoires in COVID-19. Only in-frame clones appear in the TCRdb table, and some are missing; sequencing was by immunoSEQ multiplex PCR. The sample records roughly 220,000 clones, around 81% being singletons. Sequenced material: peripheral blood. All receptors come from a woman aged 60-75 years with acute or convalescent COVID-19. Both conserved end residues are part of each CDR3. Each record gives: D gene, J gene, V gene, clone size, CDR3 protein, CDR3 DNA. D genes are given only for firm matches. Clone size is given for some rows only: seen once, a few or many times, or a class if the clone is expanded.

D gene: .
J gene: TRBJ1-2
V gene: TRBV2
clone size: .
CDR3 protein: CASSLKLSDGYTF
CDR3 DNA: TGTGCCAGCTCTCTCAAACTATCGGATGGCTACACCTTC

D gene: .
J gene: TRBJ1-3
V gene: TRBV29-1
clone size: .
CDR3 protein: CSASPGSSGNTIYF
CDR3 DNA: TGCAGCGCATCCCCCGGGAGCTCTGGAAACACCATATATTTT

D gene: TRBD2
J gene: TRBJ2-3
V gene: TRBV5-4
clone size: .
CDR3 protein: CASKESGGADTQYF
CDR3 DNA: TGTGCCAGCAAGGAGAGCGGGGGGGCCGATACGCAGTATTTT

D gene: .
J gene: TRBJ1-2
V gene: TRBV7-8
clone size: few
CDR3 protein: CASSSRQLYGYTF
CDR3 DNA: TGTGCCAGCAGCTCCAGACAGCTCTATGGCTACACCTTC

D gene: .
J gene: TRBJ2-1
V gene: TRBV5-1
clone size: .
CDR3 protein: CASSVGEHNEQFF
CDR3 DNA: TGCGCCAGCAGCGTCGGGGAACACAATGAGCAGTTCTTC

D gene: TRBD1
J gene: TRBJ1-2
V gene: TRBV11-1
clone size: few
CDR3 protein: CASSRTGDGYTF
CDR3 DNA: TGTGCCAGCAGCCGGACAGGGGATGGCTACACCTTC

D gene: .
J gene: TRBJ1-2
V gene: TRBV2
clone size: .
CDR3 protein: CASSGLLQVGGYTF
CDR3 DNA: TGTGCCAGCAGTGGACTCCTACAGGTCGGTGGCTACACCTTC

D gene: .
J gene: TRBJ1-5
V gene: TRBV15
clone size: .
CDR3 protein: CATSAVGSGQPQHF
CDR3 DNA: TGTGCCACCAGCGCAGTGGGGAGCGGTCAGCCCCAGCATTTT

D gene: .
J gene: TRBJ1-1
V gene: TRBV9
clone size: .
CDR3 protein: CASSDRVDTEAFF
CDR3 DNA: TGTGCCAGCAGCGACAGGGTTGACACTGAAGCTTTCTTT

D gene: .
J gene: TRBJ1-1
V gene: TRBV19
clone size: .
CDR3 protein: CASSIRFSGTPLGVAEAFF
CDR3 DNA: TGTGCCAGTAGTATAAGGTTTTCGGGGACACCTTTGGGCGTTGCTGAAGCTTTCTTT

D gene: .
J gene: TRBJ1-2
V gene: TRBV7-8
clone size: .
CDR3 protein: CGPDSNYGYTF
CDR3 DNA: TGTGGTCCGGACTCTAACTATGGCTACACCTTC

D gene: TRBD1
J gene: TRBJ2-1
V gene: TRBV7-8
clone size: .
CDR3 protein: CASSAGTVTYNEQFF
CDR3 DNA: TGTGCCAGCAGCGCCGGGACAGTTACCTACAATGAGCAGTTCTTC

D gene: .
J gene: TRBJ2-1
V gene: TRBV11-3
clone size: .
CDR3 protein: CASSDQGSNEQFF
CDR3 DNA: TGTGCCAGCAGCGATCAGGGGTCCAATGAGCAGTTCTTC

D gene: .
J gene: TRBJ1-4
V gene: TRBV4-3
clone size: .
CDR3 protein: CASSQMMGFINEKLFF
CDR3 DNA: TGCGCCAGCAGCCAAATGATGGGCTTTATTAATGAAAAACTGTTTTTT